This paragraph reports one TCR beta chain. Its specificity is not known. This entry belongs to a study of Ad26.COV2.S vaccination and SARS-CoV-2 variants. Overall study context: Intramuscular Ad26.COV2.S at 5x10^10 or 1x10^11 viral particles. Study conclusions and caveats: People given the vaccine had a wider spike-specific TCR breadth than placebo recipients did.

Profiled with immunoSEQ multiplex PCR; TCRdb holds only in-frame clones, not every one. The sample carries 240,000 or so clones, roughly 88% recorded once. Treatment reported: about 20 received Ad26.COV2.S at low or high dose, single or two shots; roughly 5 received placebo; per-sample allocation not given. Collection of the samples took place on day 63 after the first injection of vaccine or placebo. The CDR3 consists of 15 residues. V shed 0 bases and J 0 bases; nucleotides not matched to a gene: 3. Germline CDR1 is SGHKS and CDR2 is YYEKEE (reference sequence). The sample here was peripheral blood, taken in a trial of Ad26.COV2.S vaccine versus placebo. The J gene is TRBJ2-7, the V gene TRBV5-5, with TRBD1 matching 7 bases. This TCR came from a person between 18 and 65 years old who received the Ad26.COV2.S COVID-19 vaccine or a placebo. CDR3 DNA sequence: TGTGCCAGCAGCTTGGCCTGGGACAGCTCCTACGAGCAGTACTTC. Translating it yields CASSLAWDSSYEQYF.